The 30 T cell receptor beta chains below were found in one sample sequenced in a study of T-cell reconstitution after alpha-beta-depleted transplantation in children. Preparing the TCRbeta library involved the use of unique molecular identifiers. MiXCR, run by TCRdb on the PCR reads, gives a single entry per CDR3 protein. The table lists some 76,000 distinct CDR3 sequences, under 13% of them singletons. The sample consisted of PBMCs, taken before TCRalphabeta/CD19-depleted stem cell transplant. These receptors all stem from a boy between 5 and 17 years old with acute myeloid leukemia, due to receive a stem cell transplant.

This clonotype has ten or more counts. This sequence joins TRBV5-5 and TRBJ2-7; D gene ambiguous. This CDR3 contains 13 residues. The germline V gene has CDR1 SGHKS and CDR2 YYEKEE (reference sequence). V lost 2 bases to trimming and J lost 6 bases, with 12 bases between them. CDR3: CASSFLGPIEQYF. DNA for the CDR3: TGTGCCAGCAGCTTCCTAGGTCCCATCGAGCAGTACTTC.

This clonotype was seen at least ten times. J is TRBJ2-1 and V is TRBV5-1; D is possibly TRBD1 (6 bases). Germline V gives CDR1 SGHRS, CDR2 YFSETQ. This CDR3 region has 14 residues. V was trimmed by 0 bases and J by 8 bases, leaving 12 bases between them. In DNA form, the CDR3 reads TGCGCCAGCAGCTTGGCGACAGGAGAATATGAGCAGTTCTTC. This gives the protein CASSLATGEYEQFF.

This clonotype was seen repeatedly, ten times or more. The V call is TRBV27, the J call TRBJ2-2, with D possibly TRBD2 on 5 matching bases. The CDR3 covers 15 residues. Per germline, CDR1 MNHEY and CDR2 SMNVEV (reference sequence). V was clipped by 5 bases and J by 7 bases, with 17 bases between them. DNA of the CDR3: TGTGCCAGCAGTCGCGAGTCGGGAAACCTCGGGGAGCTGTTTTTT. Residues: CASSRESGNLGELFF.

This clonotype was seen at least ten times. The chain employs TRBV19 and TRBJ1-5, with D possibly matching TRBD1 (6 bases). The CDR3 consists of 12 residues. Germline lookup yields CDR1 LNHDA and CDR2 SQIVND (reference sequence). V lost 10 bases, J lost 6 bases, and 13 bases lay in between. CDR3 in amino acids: CANKGGFQPQHF. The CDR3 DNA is TGTGCCAACAAGGGGGGTTTTCAGCCCCAGCATTTT.

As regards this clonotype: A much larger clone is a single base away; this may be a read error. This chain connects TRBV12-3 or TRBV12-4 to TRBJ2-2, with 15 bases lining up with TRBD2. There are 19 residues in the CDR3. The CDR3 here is CTSSSSGTSGRTNTGELFF. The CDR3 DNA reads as TGTACCAGCAGTTCCTCCGGGACTAGCGGGAGGACGAACACCGGGGAGCTGTTTTTT.

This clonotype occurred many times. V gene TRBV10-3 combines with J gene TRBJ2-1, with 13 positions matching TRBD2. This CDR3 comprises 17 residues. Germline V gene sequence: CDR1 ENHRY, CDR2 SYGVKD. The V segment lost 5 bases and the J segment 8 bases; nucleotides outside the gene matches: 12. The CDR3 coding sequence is TGTGCCATCAGTAAAACACTAGCGGGAGGGCCTATGGATGAGCAGTTCTTC. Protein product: CAISKTLAGGPMDEQFF.

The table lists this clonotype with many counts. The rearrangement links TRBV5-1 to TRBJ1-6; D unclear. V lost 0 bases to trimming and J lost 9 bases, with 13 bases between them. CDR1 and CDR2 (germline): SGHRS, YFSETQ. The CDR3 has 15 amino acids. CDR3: CASSLGGEAGSPLHF. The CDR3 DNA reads TGCGCCAGCAGCTTGGGAGGCGAAGCGGGTTCACCCCTCCACTTT. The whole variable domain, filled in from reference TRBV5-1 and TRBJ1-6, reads KAGVTQTPRYLIKTRGQQVTLSCSPISGHRSVSWYQQTPGQGLQFLFEYFSETQRNKGNFPGRFSGRQFSNSRSEMNVSTLELGDSALYLCASSLGGEAGSPLHFGNGTRLTVT.

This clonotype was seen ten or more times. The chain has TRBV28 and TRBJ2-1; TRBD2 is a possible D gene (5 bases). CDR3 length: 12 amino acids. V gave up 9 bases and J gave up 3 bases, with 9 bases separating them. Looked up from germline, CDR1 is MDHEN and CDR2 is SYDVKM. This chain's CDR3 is CASLAVYNEQFF. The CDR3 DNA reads TGTGCCAGTCTAGCAGTCTACAATGAGCAGTTCTTC.

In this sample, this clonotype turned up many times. CDR3 coding DNA: TGTGCCAGCAGTTCCATTGGGACGGCGGCTTATGGCTACACCTTC. Residues: CASSSIGTAAYGYTF. The chain employs TRBV5-6 and TRBJ1-2; a possible D gene is TRBD1 (5 bases). The CDR3 consists of 15 residues. The V and J ends lost 5 bases and 5 bases respectively, with 19 bases between them. Germline CDR1 and CDR2: SGHDT and YYEEEE.

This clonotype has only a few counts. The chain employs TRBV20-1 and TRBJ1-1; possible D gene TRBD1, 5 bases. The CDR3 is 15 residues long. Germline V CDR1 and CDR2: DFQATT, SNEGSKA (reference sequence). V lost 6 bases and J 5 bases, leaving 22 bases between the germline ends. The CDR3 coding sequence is TGCAGTGCACCAAACCTAGGGACGGGGGGAACTGAAGCTTTCTTT. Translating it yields CSAPNLGTGGTEAFF.

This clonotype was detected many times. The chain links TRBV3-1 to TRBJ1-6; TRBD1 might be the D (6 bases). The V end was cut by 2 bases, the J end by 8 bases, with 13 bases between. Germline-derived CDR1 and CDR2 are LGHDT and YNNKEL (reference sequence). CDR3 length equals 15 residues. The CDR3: CASSQPTTGYSPLHF. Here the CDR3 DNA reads TGTGCCAGCAGCCAACCGACGACAGGCTATTCACCCCTCCACTTT.

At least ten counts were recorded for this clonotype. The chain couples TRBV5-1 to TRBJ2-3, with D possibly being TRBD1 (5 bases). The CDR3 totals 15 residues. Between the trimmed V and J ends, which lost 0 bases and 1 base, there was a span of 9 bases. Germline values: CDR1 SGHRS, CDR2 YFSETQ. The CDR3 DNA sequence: TGCGCCAGCAGCTTGGGGGAAGGGGGCACAGATACGCAGTATTTT. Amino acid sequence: CASSLGEGGTDTQYF.

The CDR3 loop is CASSSERVVRGYTF. CDR3 nucleotide sequence: TGTGCCAGCAGCTCAGAGAGGGTAGTAAGGGGCTACACCTTC. This sequence joins TRBV5-6 and TRBJ1-2; D remains ambiguous. Germline V gives CDR1 SGHDT, CDR2 YYEEEE. With 3 bases removed from V and 8 bases from J, the gap between germline ends came to 17 bases. The CDR3 is made up of 14 amino acids.

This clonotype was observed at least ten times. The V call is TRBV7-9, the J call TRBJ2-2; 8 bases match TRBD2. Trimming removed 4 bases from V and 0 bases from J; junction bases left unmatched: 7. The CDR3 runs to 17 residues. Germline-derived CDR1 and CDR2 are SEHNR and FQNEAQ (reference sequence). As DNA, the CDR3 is TGTGCCAGCAGCTCACCCTGGGGACTAGCGAACACCGGGGAGCTGTTTTTT. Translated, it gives CASSSPWGLANTGELFF.

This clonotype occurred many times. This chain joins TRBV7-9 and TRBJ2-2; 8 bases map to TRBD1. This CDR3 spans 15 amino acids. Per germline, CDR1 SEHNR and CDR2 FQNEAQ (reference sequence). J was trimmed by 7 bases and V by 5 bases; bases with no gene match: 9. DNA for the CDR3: TGTGCCAGCAGCGGTGACGGACAGGGCGGCGGGGAGCTGTTTTTT. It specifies CASSGDGQGGGELFF.

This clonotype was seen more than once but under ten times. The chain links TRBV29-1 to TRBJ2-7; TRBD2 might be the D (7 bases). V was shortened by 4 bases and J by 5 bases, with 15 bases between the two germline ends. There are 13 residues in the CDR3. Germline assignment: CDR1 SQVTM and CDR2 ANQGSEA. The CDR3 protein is CSVVGGAAHEQYF. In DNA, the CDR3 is TGCAGCGTTGTTGGGGGGGCGGCCCACGAGCAGTACTTC.

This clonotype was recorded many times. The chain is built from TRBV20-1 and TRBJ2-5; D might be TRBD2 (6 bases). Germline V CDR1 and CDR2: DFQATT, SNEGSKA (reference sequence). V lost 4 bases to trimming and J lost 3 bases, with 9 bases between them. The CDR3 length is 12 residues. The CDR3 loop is CSAIGGEETQYF. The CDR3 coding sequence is TGCAGTGCTATTGGCGGGGAAGAGACCCAGTACTTC.

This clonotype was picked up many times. This chain's CDR3 is CASSVYGSSGNTIYF. CDR3 nucleotide sequence: TGTGCCAGCAGTGTGTACGGGAGCTCTGGAAACACCATATATTTT. This chain connects TRBV12-3 or TRBV12-4 to TRBJ1-3, with unresolved D. The CDR3 totals 15 residues. Between the trimmed V and J ends, which lost 5 bases and 0 bases, there was a span of 11 bases.

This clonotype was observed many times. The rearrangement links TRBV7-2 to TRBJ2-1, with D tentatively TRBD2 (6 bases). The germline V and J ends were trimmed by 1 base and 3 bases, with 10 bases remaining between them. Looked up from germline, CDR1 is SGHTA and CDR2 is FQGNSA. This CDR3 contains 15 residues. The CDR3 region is CASSLVADNYNEQFF. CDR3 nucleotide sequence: TGTGCCAGCAGCTTAGTAGCGGACAACTACAATGAGCAGTTCTTC.

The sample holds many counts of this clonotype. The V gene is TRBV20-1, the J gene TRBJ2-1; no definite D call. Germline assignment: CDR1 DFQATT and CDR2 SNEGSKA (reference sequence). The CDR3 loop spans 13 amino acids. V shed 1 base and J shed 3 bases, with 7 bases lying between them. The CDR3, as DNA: TGCAGTGCTAGAGGGCCTGGCTACAATGAGCAGTTCTTC. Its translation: CSARGPGYNEQFF.

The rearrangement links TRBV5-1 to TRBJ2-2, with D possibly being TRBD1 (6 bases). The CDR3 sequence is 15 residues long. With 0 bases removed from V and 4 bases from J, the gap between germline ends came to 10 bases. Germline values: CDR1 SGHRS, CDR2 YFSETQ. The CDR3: CASSLEDSSTGELFF. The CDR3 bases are TGCGCCAGCAGCTTGGAGGACAGCAGCACCGGGGAGCTGTTTTTT.

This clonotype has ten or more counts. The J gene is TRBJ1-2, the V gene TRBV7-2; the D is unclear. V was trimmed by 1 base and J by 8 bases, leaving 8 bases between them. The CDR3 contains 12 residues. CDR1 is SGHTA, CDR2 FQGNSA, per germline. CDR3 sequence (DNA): TGTGCCAGCAGCTTAGACTCCGGGGGCTACACCTTC. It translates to CASSLDSGGYTF.

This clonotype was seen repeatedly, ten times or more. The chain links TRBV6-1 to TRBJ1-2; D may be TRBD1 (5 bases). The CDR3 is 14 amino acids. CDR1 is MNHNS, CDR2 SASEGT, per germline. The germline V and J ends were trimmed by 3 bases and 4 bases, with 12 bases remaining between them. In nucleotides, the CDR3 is TGTGCCAGCAGTGACGGGGGGATAATCTATGGCTACACCTTC. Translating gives CASSDGGIIYGYTF.

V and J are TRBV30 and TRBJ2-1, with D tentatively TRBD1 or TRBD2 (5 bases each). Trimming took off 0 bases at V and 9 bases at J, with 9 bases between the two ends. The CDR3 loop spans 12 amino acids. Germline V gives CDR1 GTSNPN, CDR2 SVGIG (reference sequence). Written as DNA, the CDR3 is TGTGCCTGGAGTGTCCGGGGCAGTGAGCAGTTCTTC. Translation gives CAWSVRGSEQFF.

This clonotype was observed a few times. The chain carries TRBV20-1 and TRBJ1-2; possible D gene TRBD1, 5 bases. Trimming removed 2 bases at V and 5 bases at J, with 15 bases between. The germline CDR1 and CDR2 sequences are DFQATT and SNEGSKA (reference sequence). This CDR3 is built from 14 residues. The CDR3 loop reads CSARSGPAGYGYTF. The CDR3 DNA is TGCAGTGCTAGATCGGGACCGGCGGGGTATGGCTACACCTTC.

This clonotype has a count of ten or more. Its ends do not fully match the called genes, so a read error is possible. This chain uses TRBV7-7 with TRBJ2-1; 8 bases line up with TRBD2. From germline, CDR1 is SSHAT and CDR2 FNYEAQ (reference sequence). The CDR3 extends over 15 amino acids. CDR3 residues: CASSYIRAGESEQFF. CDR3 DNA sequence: TGTGCTAGCAGCTACATTAGAGCGGGAGAGTCTGAGCAGTTCTTC.

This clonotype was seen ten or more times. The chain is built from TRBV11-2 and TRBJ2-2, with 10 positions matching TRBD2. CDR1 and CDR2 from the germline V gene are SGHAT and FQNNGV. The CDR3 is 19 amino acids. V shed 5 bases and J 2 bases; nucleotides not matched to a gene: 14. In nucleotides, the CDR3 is TGTGCCAGCAGCCCACTGAGGCCTAGCGGGGGCTCTAACACCGGGGAGCTGTTTTTT. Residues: CASSPLRPSGGSNTGELFF. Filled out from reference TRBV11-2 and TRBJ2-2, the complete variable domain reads EAGVAQSPRYKIIEKRQSVAFWCNPISGHATLYWYQQILGQGPKLLIQFQNNGVVDDSQLPKDRFSAERLKGVDSTLKIQPAKLEDSAVYLCASSPLRPSGGSNTGELFFGEGSRLTVL.

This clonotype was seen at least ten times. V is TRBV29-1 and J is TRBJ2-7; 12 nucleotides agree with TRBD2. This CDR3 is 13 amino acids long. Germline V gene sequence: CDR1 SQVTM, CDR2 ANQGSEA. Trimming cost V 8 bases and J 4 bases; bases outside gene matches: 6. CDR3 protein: CSSGLAGPYEQYF. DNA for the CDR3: TGCAGCTCAGGACTAGCGGGGCCATACGAGCAGTACTTC.

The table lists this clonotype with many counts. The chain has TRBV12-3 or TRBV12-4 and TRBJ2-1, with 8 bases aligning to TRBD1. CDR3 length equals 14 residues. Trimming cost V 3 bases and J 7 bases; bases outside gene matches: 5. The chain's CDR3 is CASSLRTGWNEQFF. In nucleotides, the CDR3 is TGTGCCAGCAGTTTGAGGACAGGGTGGAATGAGCAGTTCTTC.

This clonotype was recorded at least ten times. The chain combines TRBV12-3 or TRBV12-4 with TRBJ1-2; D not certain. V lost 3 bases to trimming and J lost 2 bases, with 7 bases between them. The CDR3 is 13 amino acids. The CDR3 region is CASSFVTNYGYTF. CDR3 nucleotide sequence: TGTGCCAGCAGTTTCGTCACCAACTATGGCTACACCTTC.